This T cell receptor beta chain is drawn from a study of blood T cells in healthy people across ages. Study overall: Template switching picked up about one barcoded beta molecule for each two T cells. Points from the study as a whole: The recorded TCR beta diversity per million T cells decreased in a roughly linear manner with age. Diversity estimates drawn from one million T cells were deemed underestimates.

Researchers report isolating at least 7 million PBMCs per sample. It was with a sample-barcoded 5' primer and a J-beta primer mix that a second PCR of roughly 7 to 12 cycles was run. TCRdb passed the 5' RACE reads through MiXCR, listing each CDR3 protein once. The table records 1.5 million to 2 million distinct CDR3 sequences, approximately 50% of them present only once. Trimming pared 3 bases from V and 0 bases from J, leaving 12 bases between. Germline values: CDR1 DFQATT, CDR2 SNEGSKA (reference sequence). The CDR3 length is 14 residues. Points on this clonotype: The target antigen is unknown.

V is TRBV20-1 and J is TRBJ2-7; tentatively, D is TRBD2 (7 bases). This TCR came from a middle-aged woman in good health. Sequenced input: blood. The CDR3 here is CSASRGAGSYEQYF. In nucleotides, the CDR3 is TGCAGTGCTAGCCGGGGGGCAGGCTCCTACGAGCAGTACTTC.